This entry is about one T cell receptor beta chain. What it binds is unknown. One end of the junction fails to match germline, which may point to a read error. Quantitative 5'-RACE with molecular barcodes produced the TCR beta libraries. TCRdb fed the 5' RACE reads into MiXCR, producing one record per CDR3 protein. The repertoire consists of fewer than 750,000 distinct CDR3 sequences, with roughly 20% occurring once and the leading ten covering approximately 18%. The sample comes from a study of CD8 T cells in ankylosing spondylitis. Whole-study results and caveats: Clones that were linked to disease were CD8+ and were relatively rare in peripheral blood. Seemingly distinctive of ankylosing spondylitis blood was a TCR beta motif formed by eight highly homologous variants. Reported data indicate significant enrichment of disease-linked clones within matched ankylosing spondylitis synovial fluid.

The CDR3 spans 13 residues. Germline-derived CDR1 and CDR2 are SGHRS and YFSETQ. The rearrangement links TRBV5-1 to TRBJ1-1; 8 bases line up with TRBD1. Input material: blood, either unsorted or a sorted T cell fraction (not recorded which). The receptor's source is a male donor with ankylosing spondylitis. CDR3 protein: CASSPQGDTEVFF. CDR3 DNA sequence: TGCGCCAGCAGCCCACAGGGGGACACTGAAGTTTTCTTT.